This T cell receptor beta chain is from a study of blood T cell repertoires in COVID-19. Using immunoSEQ multiplex PCR, the repertoire was profiled, and TCRdb retains in-frame clones only, with some absent. The table lists over 150,000 clones, around 80% of them singletons, with roughly 17% in the top ten. Per the germline V gene, CDR1 is MDHEN and CDR2 is SYDVKM. CDR3 length equals 11 residues. Trimming shortened V by 7 bases and J by 5 bases, and 6 bases separated the two germline ends. This receptor was identified in a woman in her fifties or sixties who had recovered from COVID-19. The source material was PBMCs or T cells enriched from blood (not recorded which). The chain has TRBV28 and TRBJ2-1; no firm D call. The CDR3 here is CASTENNEQFF. The CDR3 coding sequence is TGTGCCAGCACGGAGAACAATGAGCAGTTCTTC.